The 8 T cell receptor beta chains in this list originate from one sample, sequenced in a study of shared clonotypes between healthy human individuals. Libraries were prepared by immunoSEQ multiplex PCR; TCRdb keeps only in-frame clonotypes and omits some of them. Counted here are around 2.5 million clones, 93% occurring once; the ten biggest clones make up more than 0.35%. Sequencing was done on a sample of naive CD4+ T cells from PBMCs. The sample's subset: CD45RA+ positively selected. Receptors originate from a man between 18 and 29 years old in good health. Some clones in this sample may be carry-over from other donors' samples.

The chain uses TRBV19 and TRBJ1-5; TRBD1 aligns across 7 bases. Looked up from germline, CDR1 is LNHDA and CDR2 is SQIVND (reference sequence). This CDR3 is 15 amino acids long. The V gene end was trimmed by 3 bases and the J gene end by 5 bases; junction bases not matched to a gene: 7. CDR3 sequence reads: CASSITRDSDQPQHF. CDR3 in DNA: TGTGCCAGTAGTATTACGAGGGACAGCGATCAGCCCCAGCATTTT.

J is TRBJ1-2 and V is TRBV15; possibly TRBD1 for D (6 bases). This CDR3 is 18 amino acids long. CDR1 and CDR2 (germline): LNHNV, YYDKDF (reference sequence). V was shortened by 1 base and J by 8 bases, with 26 bases between the two germline ends. The CDR3 loop is CATSRVVNPLQGAGGYTF. The CDR3 coding sequence is TGTGCCACCAGCAGAGTGGTCAATCCCCTACAGGGTGCCGGGGGCTACACCTTC.

V is TRBV5-4 and J is TRBJ1-2; 9 bases map to TRBD1. The CDR3 is 12 residues long. CDR1 and CDR2 (germline): SGHNT, YYREEE (reference sequence). Trimming removed 4 bases from V and 7 bases from J; junction bases left unmatched: 2. Here the CDR3 reads CASSQQGAGYTF. CDR3 bases: TGTGCCAGCAGCCAACAGGGGGCTGGCTACACCTTC.

The chain carries TRBV28 and TRBJ1-3; 10 positions match TRBD1. The CDR3 loop spans 17 amino acids. After removal of 5 bases from V and 1 base from J, the junction contained 8 bases not matched to a gene. Germline values: CDR1 MDHEN, CDR2 SYDVKM. The CDR3 DNA reads TGTGCCAGCAGTCCCTTCGGACAGGGGGTTTCTGGAAACACCATATATTTT. This encodes CASSPFGQGVSGNTIYF. The variable domain in full, with the rest retrieved from reference TRBV28 and TRBJ1-3, is DVKVTQSSRYLVKRTGEKVFLECVQDMDHENMFWYRQDPGLGLRLIYFSYDVKMKEKGDIPEGYSVSREKKERFSLILESASTNQTSMYLCASSPFGQGVSGNTIYFGEGSWLTVV.

V usage is TRBV7-2 and J usage is TRBJ2-5; D is uncertain. This CDR3 has 16 amino acids. The germline CDR1 and CDR2 sequences are SGHTA and FQGNSA. The V end was cut by 2 bases, the J end by 2 bases, with 15 bases between. The CDR3 protein is CASSLHSSLEQETQYF. The CDR3 DNA follows: TGTGCCAGCAGCTTACATTCCTCCCTGGAACAAGAGACCCAGTACTTC.

V and J are TRBV4-2 and TRBJ2-1; D may match TRBD1 or TRBD2 (5 bases each). The V end was cut by 1 base, the J end by 0 bases, with 10 bases between. Per germline, CDR1 LGHNA and CDR2 YNFKEQ. This CDR3 is 16 amino acids long. The CDR3 DNA follows: TGTGCCAGCAGCCAAGCCGGGACCCGCTCCTACAATGAGCAGTTCTTC. The encoded protein is CASSQAGTRSYNEQFF.

On this clone itself: The sample carries other DNA sequences with the same CDR3. The chain carries TRBV2 and TRBJ2-5, with D unresolved. CDR3 length: 11 residues. The V and J ends lost 6 bases and 3 bases respectively, with 5 bases between them. Germline CDR1 is SNHLY and CDR2 is FYNNEI. DNA of the CDR3: TGTGCCAGCAGGGGTGAAGAGACCCAGTACTTC. This encodes CASRGEETQYF.

This clone was observed once. The chain carries TRBV5-1 and TRBJ2-7; D is uncertain. The germline V and J ends were trimmed by 4 bases and 0 bases, with 17 bases remaining between them. Germline assignment: CDR1 SGHRS and CDR2 YFSETQ. The CDR3 totals 16 residues. Here the CDR3 DNA reads TGCGCCAGCAGCCCCTTAGAGAGGCCGAGCTCCTACGAGCAGTACTTC. Translation gives CASSPLERPSSYEQYF.